Following are 2 T cell receptor beta chains from one sample sequenced in a study of siplizumab effects on memory and regulatory T cells (dated by TCRdb to the late 2010s). Receptor amplification or capture employed the immunoSEQ multiplex PCR assay. Held by TCRdb, this immuneACCESS table contains in-frame sequences only and omits some clones. Under half of the omission traces to an unresolved V gene where checked; the cause of the rest is unknown. In this sample the table shows around 110,000 clones, about 94% of which occur a single time. The ten largest account for around 1.7% of the sample. The sequenced sample was non-Treg CD4+ T cells sorted from blood. This specimen's cell subset or site label, per the study, means: FACS-sorted unstimulated CD4+ non-regulatory T cells. Receptors were obtained from a human donor in good health.

The chain uses TRBV6-1 and TRBJ2-7; D possibly uses TRBD1 or TRBD2 (5 bases each). V was trimmed by 4 bases and J by 2 bases, leaving 15 bases between them. CDR1 MNHNS and CDR2 SASEGT come from the germline V gene. CDR3 length: 15 amino acids. Written as DNA, the CDR3 is TGTGCCAGCAGTGGTCCCCGGGACGGACCCTACGAGCAGTACTTC. As protein: CASSGPRDGPYEQYF.

The genes are TRBV7-9 and TRBJ1-2; 9 nucleotides align to TRBD1. The germline CDR1 and CDR2 sequences are SEHNR and FQNEAQ (reference sequence). The trim removed 5 bases at V and 4 bases at J, leaving 5 bases unmatched. This CDR3 has 14 residues. CDR3 loop: CASSHRDRVYGYTF. CDR3 coding DNA: TGTGCCAGCAGCCATCGGGACAGGGTCTATGGCTACACCTTC.